This T cell receptor beta chain was profiled in a study of blood T cell repertoires in COVID-19. Study overall: Collection of acute and convalescent COVID-19 samples took place in the United States, Italy and Spain. T cells, B-cell-depleted T cells, or PBMCs supplied cDNA or gDNA.

Authors' analysis steps: By means of reference gene primer amplification, nucleated cell counts were estimated. Libraries were prepared by immunoSEQ multiplex PCR; TCRdb keeps only in-frame clonotypes and omits some of them. V, J and clone size derive from that table, while D and trimming were established from the DNA sequence. Counted here are approximately 210,000 clones, roughly 84% occurring once; the ten biggest clones make up nearly 20%. V was trimmed by 8 bases and J by 4 bases, leaving 13 bases between them. From germline, CDR1 is MNHEY and CDR2 SMNVEV (reference sequence). The CDR3 sequence is 13 residues long.

The sequence was collected from a man aged 25-45 years with active or convalescent COVID-19. The source material was peripheral blood. J is TRBJ2-3 and V is TRBV27; TRBD2 is a possible D gene (7 bases). The CDR3 region is CASRRGGSDTQYF. CDR3 DNA: TGTGCCAGCCGTCGCGGGGGCTCAGATACGCAGTATTTT.